This TCR beta chain was retrieved from a study of cytomegalovirus exposure and HLA in healthy donors. Study conclusions and caveats: Later analysis revealed greater clonal expansion in HLA-associated TCR beta chains than in equally common others. In a later analysis, across HLA loci, associated TCR counts were highest for DRB1, lowest for HLA-C. HLA allele associations emerged for 17,000 or so TCR beta sequences in a later analysis, at 0.05 false discovery rate.

Trimming cost V 5 bases and J 0 bases, with 8 bases left between them. The germline CDR1 and CDR2 sequences are KGHSH and LQKENI. The CDR3 contains 13 residues. This PCR relied on a set of 60 Vbeta primers and 13 Jbeta primers. This table comes from immunoSEQ multiplex PCR, and its TCRdb copy is limited to in-frame clones, with some not included. The sample lists fewer than 150,000 clones, about three quarters occurring once. This clone has more than one count but fewer than ten. Its antigen is not known. Sequenced input: PBMCs. This clonotype originated in a human donor in good health. The rearrangement links TRBV18 to TRBJ2-7; D not certain. Written as DNA, the CDR3 is TGTGCCAGCTCATCAGGCCTCTCCTACGAGCAGTACTTC. Protein product: CASSSGLSYEQYF. The complete variable domain, with remaining parts taken from reference TRBV18 and TRBJ2-7, reads NAGVMQNPRHLVRRRGQEARLRCSPMKGHSHVYWYRQLPEEGLKFMVYLQKENIIDESGMPKERFSAEFPKEGPSILRIQQVVRGDSAAYFCASSSGLSYEQYFGPGTRLTVT.